The rows below give T cell receptor beta chains drawn from one sample of a study of beta chain features in type 1 diabetes. Using immunoSEQ multiplex PCR, the repertoire was profiled, and TCRdb retains in-frame clones only, with some absent. The sample includes more than 300,000 clones, around 8.5% of them seen just once. The sample consisted of central memory CD4+ T cells from blood. All receptors derive from a man younger than 45 with type 1 diabetes. Each CDR3 is given with its conserved first and last residue. The order of the fields is V gene, CDR3 length, J gene, D gene, clone size, CDR3 DNA, CDR3 protein. D genes are given only for firm matches. Size is omitted from some rows. Given values are once, few, many or a class for expanded clones.

TRBV6-6	13	TRBJ2-5	.	.	TGTGCCAGCAGTACCGGGAAGCCAGAGACCCAGTACTTC	CASSTGKPETQYF
TRBV30	12	TRBJ1-3	.	few	TGTGCCTGGACTGGCACTGGAAACACCATATATTTT	CAWTGTGNTIYF
TRBV19	14	TRBJ2-1	.	few	TGTGCCAGTACATTGGGGGACGAATACAATGAGCAGTTCTTC	CASTLGDEYNEQFF
TRBV2	12	TRBJ2-5	.	few	TGTGCCAGCAAGTATATAGGGGAGACCCAGTACTTC	CASKYIGETQYF
TRBV19	17	TRBJ2-6	.	.	TGTGCCAGTAGTATTCTTCGACCGGGATCTGGGGCCAACGTCCTGACTTTC	CASSILRPGSGANVLTF
TRBV4-3	14	TRBJ2-7	.	.	TGCGCCAGCAGGCCCGCGTTCGCCCACTACGAGCAGTACTTC	CASRPAFAHYEQYF
TRBV5-1	15	TRBJ2-5	TRBD2	.	TGCGCCAGCAGCTTCGGCGGGGGGAACCAAGAGACCCAGTACTTC	CASSFGGGNQETQYF
TRBV5-1	14	TRBJ2-3	.	.	TGCGCCAGCGCCCTACGACTAGACACAGATACGCAGTATTTT	CASALRLDTDTQYF
TRBV2	12	TRBJ1-2	.	.	TGTGCCAGCAGTGAAGAGGGCTGGGGCTACACCTTC	CASSEEGWGYTF
TRBV4-3	17	TRBJ2-6	TRBD1	.	TGCGCCAGCAGCCCCCAACAGGGGCGAACTGGGGCCAACGTCCTGACTTTC	CASSPQQGRTGANVLTF
TRBV5-6	14	TRBJ1-4	.	.	TGTGCCAGCAGCTCTAGCCAAGGCGGTGAAAAACTGTTTTTT	CASSSSQGGEKLFF
TRBV5-1	16	TRBJ2-3	.	.	TGCGCCAGCAGCTTGCAGGGCCCTGCCGGGGCAGATACGCAGTATTTT	CASSLQGPAGADTQYF
TRBV6-6	13	TRBJ2-5	TRBD1	.	TGTGCCAGCCAGGGACAGTTCCAAGAGACCCAGTACTTC	CASQGQFQETQYF
TRBV7-9	15	TRBJ2-5	.	.	TGTGCCAGCAGCGAGGGTCTTCGGAGCCAAGAGACCCAGTACTTC	CASSEGLRSQETQYF
TRBV19	13	TRBJ1-1	TRBD1	many	TGTGCCAGTACGGGACAGGTGAACACTGAAGCTTTCTTT	CASTGQVNTEAFF